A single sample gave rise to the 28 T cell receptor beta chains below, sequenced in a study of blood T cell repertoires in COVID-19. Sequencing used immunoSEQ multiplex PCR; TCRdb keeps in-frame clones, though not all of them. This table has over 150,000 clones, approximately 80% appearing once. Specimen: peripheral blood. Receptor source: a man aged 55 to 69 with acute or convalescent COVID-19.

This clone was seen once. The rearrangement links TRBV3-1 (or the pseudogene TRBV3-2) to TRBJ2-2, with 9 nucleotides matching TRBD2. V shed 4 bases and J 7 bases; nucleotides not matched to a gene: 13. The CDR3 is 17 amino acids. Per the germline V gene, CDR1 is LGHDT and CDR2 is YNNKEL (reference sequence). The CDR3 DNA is TGTGCCAGCAGCCCTCCCCGGGCGGGGGGGCTCAGCGGGGAGCTGTTTTTT. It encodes CASSPPRAGGLSGELFF.

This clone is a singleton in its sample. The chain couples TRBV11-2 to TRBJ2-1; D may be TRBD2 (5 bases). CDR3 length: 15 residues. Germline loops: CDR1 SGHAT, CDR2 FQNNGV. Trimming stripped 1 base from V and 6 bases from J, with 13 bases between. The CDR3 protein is CASSLVTSRSNEQFF. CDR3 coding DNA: TGTGCCAGCAGCTTAGTAACTAGTAGATCCAATGAGCAGTTCTTC. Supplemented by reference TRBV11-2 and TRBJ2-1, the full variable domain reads EAGVAQSPRYKIIEKRQSVAFWCNPISGHATLYWYQQILGQGPKLLIQFQNNGVVDDSQLPKDRFSAERLKGVDSTLKIQPAKLEDSAVYLCASSLVTSRSNEQFFGPGTRLTVL.

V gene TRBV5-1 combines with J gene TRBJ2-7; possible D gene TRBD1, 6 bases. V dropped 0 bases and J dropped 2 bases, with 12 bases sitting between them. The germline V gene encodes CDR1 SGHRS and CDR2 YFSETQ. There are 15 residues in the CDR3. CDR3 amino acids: CASSLGPGEPYEQYF. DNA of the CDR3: TGCGCCAGCAGCTTGGGGCCAGGGGAACCCTACGAGCAGTACTTC.

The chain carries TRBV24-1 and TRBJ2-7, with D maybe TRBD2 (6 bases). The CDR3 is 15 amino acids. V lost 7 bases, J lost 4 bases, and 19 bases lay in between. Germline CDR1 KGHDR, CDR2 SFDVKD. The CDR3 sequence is CATRTRRGPSYEQYF. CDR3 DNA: TGTGCCACCAGGACCCGGCGGGGACCGAGTTACGAGCAGTACTTC.

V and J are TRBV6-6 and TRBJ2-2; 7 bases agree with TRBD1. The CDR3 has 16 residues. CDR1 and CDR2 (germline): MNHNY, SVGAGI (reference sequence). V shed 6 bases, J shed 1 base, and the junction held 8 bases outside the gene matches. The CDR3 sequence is CASSSTGPLNTGELFF. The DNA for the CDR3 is TGTGCCAGCAGCTCGACAGGGCCGTTGAACACCGGGGAGCTGTTTTTT.

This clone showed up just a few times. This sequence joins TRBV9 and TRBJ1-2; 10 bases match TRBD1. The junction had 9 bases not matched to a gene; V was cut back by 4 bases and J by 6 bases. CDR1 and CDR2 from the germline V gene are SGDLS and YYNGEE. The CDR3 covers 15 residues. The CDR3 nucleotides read TGTGCCAGCAGCCCTTTTGACAGGGGGCGGGATGGCTACACCTTC. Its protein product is CASSPFDRGRDGYTF.

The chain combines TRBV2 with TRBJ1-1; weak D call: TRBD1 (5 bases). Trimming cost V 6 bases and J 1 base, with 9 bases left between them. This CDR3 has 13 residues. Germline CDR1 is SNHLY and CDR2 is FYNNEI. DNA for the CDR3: TGTGCCAGCAGACAGGACCAGAACACTGAAGCTTTCTTT. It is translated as CASRQDQNTEAFF.

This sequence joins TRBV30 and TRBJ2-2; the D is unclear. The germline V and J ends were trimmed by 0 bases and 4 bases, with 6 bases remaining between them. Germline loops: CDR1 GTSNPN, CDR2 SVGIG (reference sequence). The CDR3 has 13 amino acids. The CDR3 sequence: CAWSVISTGELFF. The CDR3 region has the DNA TGTGCCTGGAGTGTAATCTCCACCGGGGAGCTGTTTTTT.

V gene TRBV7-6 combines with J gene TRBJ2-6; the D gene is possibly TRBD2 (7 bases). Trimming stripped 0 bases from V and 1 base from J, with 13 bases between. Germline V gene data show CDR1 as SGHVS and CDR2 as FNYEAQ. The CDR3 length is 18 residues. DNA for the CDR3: TGTGCCAGCAGCTTAGCGTATCGGGGGGCTTCTGGGGCCAACGTCCTGACTTTC. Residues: CASSLAYRGASGANVLTF.

CDR3 nucleotide sequence: TGTGCCAGTAGTATACAGTGGGACACCCACGAGCAGTACTTC. Protein: CASSIQWDTHEQYF. J is TRBJ2-7 and V is TRBV19; D is possibly TRBD1 (6 bases). Germline loops: CDR1 LNHDA, CDR2 SQIVND (reference sequence). V lost 2 bases to trimming and J lost 5 bases, with 13 bases between them. The CDR3 is made up of 14 amino acids.

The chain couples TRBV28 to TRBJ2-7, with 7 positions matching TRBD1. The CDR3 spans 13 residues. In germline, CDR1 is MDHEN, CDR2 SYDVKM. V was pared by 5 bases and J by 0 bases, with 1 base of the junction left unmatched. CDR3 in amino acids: CASSRDSSYEQYF. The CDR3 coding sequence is TGTGCCAGCAGTCGGGACAGCTCCTACGAGCAGTACTTC.

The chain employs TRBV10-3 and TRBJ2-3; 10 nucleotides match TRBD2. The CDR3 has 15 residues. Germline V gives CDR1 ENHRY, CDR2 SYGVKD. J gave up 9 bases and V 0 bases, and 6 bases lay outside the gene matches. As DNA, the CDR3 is TGTGCCATCAGTGAGTCGCCTAGCGGGGGTAAGACGCAGTATTTT. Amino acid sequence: CAISESPSGGKTQYF.

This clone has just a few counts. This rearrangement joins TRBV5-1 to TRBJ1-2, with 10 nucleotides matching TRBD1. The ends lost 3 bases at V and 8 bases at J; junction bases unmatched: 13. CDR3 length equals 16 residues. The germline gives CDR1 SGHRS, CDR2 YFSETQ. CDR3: CASSWGGDRGTGGYTF. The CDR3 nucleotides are TGCGCCAGCAGCTGGGGCGGGGACAGGGGCACGGGAGGCTACACCTTC.

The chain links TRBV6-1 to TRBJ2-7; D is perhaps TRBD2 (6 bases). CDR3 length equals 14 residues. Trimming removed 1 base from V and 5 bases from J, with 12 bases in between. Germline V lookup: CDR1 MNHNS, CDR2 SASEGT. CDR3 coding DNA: TGTGCCAGCAGTGAAGGGCCAGCGGGCCACGAGCAGTACTTC. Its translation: CASSEGPAGHEQYF.

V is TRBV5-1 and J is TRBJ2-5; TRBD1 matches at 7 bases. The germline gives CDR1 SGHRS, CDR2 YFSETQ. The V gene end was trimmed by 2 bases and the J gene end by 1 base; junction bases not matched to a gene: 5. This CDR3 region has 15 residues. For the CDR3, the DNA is TGCGCCAGCAGCTTAACCGGGACAGTCCAAGAGACCCAGTACTTC. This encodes CASSLTGTVQETQYF.

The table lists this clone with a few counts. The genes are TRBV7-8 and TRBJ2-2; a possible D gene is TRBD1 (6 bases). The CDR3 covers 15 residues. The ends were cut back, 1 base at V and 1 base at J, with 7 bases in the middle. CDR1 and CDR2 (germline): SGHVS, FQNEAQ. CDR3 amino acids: CASSLEQGNTGELFF. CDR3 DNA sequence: TGTGCCAGCAGCTTAGAACAGGGGAACACCGGGGAGCTGTTTTTT. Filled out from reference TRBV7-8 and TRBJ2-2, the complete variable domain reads GAGVSQSPRYKVAKRGQDVALRCDPISGHVSLFWYQQALGQGPEFLTYFQNEAQLDKSGLPSDRFFAERPEGSVSTLKIQRTQQEDSAVYLCASSLEQGNTGELFFGEGSRLTVL.

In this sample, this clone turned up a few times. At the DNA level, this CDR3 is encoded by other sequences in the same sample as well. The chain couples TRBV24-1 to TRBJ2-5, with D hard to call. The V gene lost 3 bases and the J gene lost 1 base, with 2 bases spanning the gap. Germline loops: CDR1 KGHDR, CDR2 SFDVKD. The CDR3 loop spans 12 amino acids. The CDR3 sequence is CATSDLQETQYF. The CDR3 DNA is TGTGCCACCAGTGATCTCCAAGAGACCCAGTACTTC.

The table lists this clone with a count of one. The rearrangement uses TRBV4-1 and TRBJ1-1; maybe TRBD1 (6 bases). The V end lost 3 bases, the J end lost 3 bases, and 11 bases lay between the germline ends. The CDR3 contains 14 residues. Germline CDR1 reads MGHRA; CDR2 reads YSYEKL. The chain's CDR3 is CASSHRTADTEAFF. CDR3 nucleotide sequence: TGCGCCAGCAGCCACCGGACAGCTGACACTGAAGCTTTCTTT.

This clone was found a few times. CDR3 DNA: TGCGCCAGCTCCCTTGACCAGGGTTCCTACAATGAGCAGTTCTTC. Protein sequence: CASSLDQGSYNEQFF. J is TRBJ2-1 and V is TRBV10-1; D may be TRBD1 (5 bases). V was pared by 8 bases and J by 1 base, with 15 bases between. The CDR3 loop spans 15 amino acids. CDR1 WNHNN and CDR2 SYGVQD come from the germline V gene (reference sequence).

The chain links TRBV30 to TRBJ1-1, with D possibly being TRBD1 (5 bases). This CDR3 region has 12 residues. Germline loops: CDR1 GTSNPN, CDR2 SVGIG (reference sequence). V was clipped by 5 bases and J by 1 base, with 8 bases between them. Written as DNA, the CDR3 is TGTGCCTGGGGCGACAGGAACACTGAAGCTTTCTTT. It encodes CAWGDRNTEAFF. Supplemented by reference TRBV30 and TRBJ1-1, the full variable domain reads SQTIHQWPATLVQPVGSPLSLECTVEGTSNPNLYWYRQAAGRGLQLLFYSVGIGQISSEVPQNLSASRPQDRQFILSSKKLLLSDSGFYLCAWGDRNTEAFFGQGTRLTVV.

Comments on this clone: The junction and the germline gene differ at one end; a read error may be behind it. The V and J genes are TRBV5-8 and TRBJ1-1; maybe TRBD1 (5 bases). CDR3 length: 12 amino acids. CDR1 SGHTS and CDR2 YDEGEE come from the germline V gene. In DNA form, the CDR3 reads TGTGCCAGCAGCTCCACAGGTCCCGCTGGGCACTTT. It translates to CASSSTGPAGHF.

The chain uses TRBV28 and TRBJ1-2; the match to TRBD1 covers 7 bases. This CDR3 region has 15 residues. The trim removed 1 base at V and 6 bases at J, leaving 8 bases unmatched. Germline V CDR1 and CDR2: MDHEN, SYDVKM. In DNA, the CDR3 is TGTGCCAGCAGTTTATCAACCACAGGGGCCCATGGCTACACCTTC. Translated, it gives CASSLSTTGAHGYTF.

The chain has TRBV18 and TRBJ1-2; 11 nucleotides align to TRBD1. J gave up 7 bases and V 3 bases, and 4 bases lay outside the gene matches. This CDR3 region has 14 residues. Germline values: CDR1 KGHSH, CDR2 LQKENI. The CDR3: CASSPTDRGLGYTF. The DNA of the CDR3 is TGTGCCAGCTCACCCACGGACAGGGGGCTTGGCTACACCTTC.

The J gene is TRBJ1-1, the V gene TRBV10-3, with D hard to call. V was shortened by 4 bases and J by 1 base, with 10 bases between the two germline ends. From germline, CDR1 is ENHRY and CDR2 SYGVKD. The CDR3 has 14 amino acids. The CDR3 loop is CAISGGWANTEAFF. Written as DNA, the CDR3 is TGTGCCATCAGTGGAGGGTGGGCGAACACTGAAGCTTTCTTT.

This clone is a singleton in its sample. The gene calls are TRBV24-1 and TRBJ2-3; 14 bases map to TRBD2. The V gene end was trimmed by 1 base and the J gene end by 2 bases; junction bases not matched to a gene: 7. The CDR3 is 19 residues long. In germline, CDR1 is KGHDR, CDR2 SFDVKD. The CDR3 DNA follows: TGTGCCACCAGTGATTTTAGGTGGACTAGCGGGGGGACCACAGATACGCAGTATTTT. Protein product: CATSDFRWTSGGTTDTQYF.

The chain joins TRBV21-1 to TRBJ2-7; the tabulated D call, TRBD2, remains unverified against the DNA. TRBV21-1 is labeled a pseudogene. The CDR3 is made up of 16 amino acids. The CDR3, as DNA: TGTGCCAGCAGCAAAGAGAAGCGGGGGAGATCCTACGAGCAGTACTTC. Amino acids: CASSKEKRGRSYEQYF.

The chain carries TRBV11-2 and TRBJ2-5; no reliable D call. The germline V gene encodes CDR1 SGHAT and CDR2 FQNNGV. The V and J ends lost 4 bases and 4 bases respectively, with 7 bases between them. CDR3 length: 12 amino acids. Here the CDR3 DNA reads TGTGCCAGCAGCTCCCTCCGAGAGACCCAGTACTTC. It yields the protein CASSSLRETQYF.

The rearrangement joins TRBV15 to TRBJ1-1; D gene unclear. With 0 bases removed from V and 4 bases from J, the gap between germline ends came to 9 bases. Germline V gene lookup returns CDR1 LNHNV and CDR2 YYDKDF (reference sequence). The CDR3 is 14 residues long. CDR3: CATSRDTWATEAFF. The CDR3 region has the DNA TGTGCCACCAGCAGAGATACTTGGGCCACTGAAGCTTTCTTT.